The next 9 T cell receptor beta chains were all read from a single sample in a study of cytomegalovirus exposure and HLA in healthy donors (dated by TCRdb to between 2016 and 2019). Library method: the immunoSEQ multiplex PCR assay. A mixture of 60 forward primers for TCR Vbeta segments and 13 reverse primers for TCR Jbeta segments was used in the multiplex PCR. Here the immuneACCESS table is served through TCRdb, limited to in-frame sequences with V and J called. Missing clones are a known gap in these copies; in checked studies unresolved V genes cover under half, and the rest lacks a known reason. The sample table records about 120,000 clones; roughly 75% of these occur just once. The top ten clones comprise approximately 1.2% of the sample. The sample comprised PBMCs. The receptors derive from a female donor in good health and CMV-seronegative.

This chain connects TRBV15 to TRBJ1-2; D is possibly TRBD1 (5 bases). V was trimmed by 0 bases and J by 4 bases, leaving 12 bases between them. This CDR3 is 15 amino acids long. Germline loops: CDR1 LNHNV, CDR2 YYDKDF (reference sequence). The chain's CDR3 is CATSRDSRGGYGYTF. The CDR3 region has the DNA TGTGCCACCAGCAGAGATAGTAGGGGCGGCTATGGCTACACCTTC.

The V call is TRBV5-1, the J call TRBJ1-3; the D is unclear. The germline V gene has CDR1 SGHRS and CDR2 YFSETQ. The V end lost 4 bases, the J end lost 2 bases, and 10 bases lay between the germline ends. The CDR3 runs to 14 residues. The CDR3 sequence is CASSPAATGNTIYF. CDR3 coding DNA: TGCGCCAGCAGCCCGGCGGCGACTGGAAACACCATATATTTT.

This clone came up once. The CDR3 sequence: CASSDAAGSYNEQFF. The DNA of the CDR3 is TGTGCCAGCAGTGACGCGGCGGGGTCCTACAATGAGCAGTTCTTC. The rearrangement joins TRBV6-4 to TRBJ2-1, with D perhaps TRBD2 (6 bases). This CDR3 has 15 amino acids. Looked up from germline, CDR1 is MRHNA and CDR2 is SNTAGT. The germline V and J ends were trimmed by 2 bases and 1 base, with 9 bases remaining between them.

This chain uses TRBV6-6 with TRBJ2-4; D is perhaps TRBD2 (5 bases). Germline CDR1 MNHNY, CDR2 SVGAGI (reference sequence). This CDR3 spans 14 amino acids. V shed 6 bases and J shed 0 bases, with 9 bases lying between them. CDR3 protein: CASSHGVAKNIQYF. CDR3 bases: TGTGCCAGCAGCCACGGGGTAGCCAAAAACATTCAGTACTTC.

This clone occurred a few times. This rearrangement joins TRBV7-6 to TRBJ2-1; the match to TRBD2 covers 9 bases. From germline, CDR1 is SGHVS and CDR2 FNYEAQ. The CDR3 is made up of 16 amino acids. After removal of 2 bases from V and 3 bases from J, the junction contained 5 bases not matched to a gene. The CDR3 reads CASSLQAGGFYNEQFF. The CDR3 DNA reads as TGTGCCAGCAGCTTACAAGCGGGGGGTTTCTACAATGAGCAGTTCTTC.

The chain combines TRBV6-4 with TRBJ1-1, with D possibly matching TRBD1 (5 bases). Trimming took off 4 bases at V and 3 bases at J, with 15 bases between the two ends. This CDR3 has 15 amino acids. The germline V gene encodes CDR1 MRHNA and CDR2 SNTAGT. The CDR3 DNA is TGTGCCAGCAGTGCGGGCAGGGCACCGGACACTGAAGCTTTCTTT. Amino acids: CASSAGRAPDTEAFF.

V gene TRBV15 combines with J gene TRBJ2-6, with D unclear. This CDR3 has 16 amino acids. The germline V gene has CDR1 LNHNV and CDR2 YYDKDF (reference sequence). Trimming cost V 0 bases and J 1 base, with 7 bases left between them. As DNA, the CDR3 is TGTGCCACCAGCAGAGATCTCGGTTCTGGGGCCAACGTCCTGACTTTC. It specifies CATSRDLGSGANVLTF.

Regarding this clone: Other DNA sequences in this sample translate to the same CDR3. This rearrangement joins TRBV19 to TRBJ2-5, with 13 bases aligning to TRBD2. Trimming at V came to 5 bases and at J to 5 bases, leaving 8 bases not matched to a gene. CDR1 LNHDA and CDR2 SQIVND come from the germline V gene (reference sequence). The CDR3 has 16 residues. CDR3 in amino acids: CASSSGLAGVGETQYF. The CDR3 nucleotides are TGTGCCAGTAGTTCTGGACTAGCGGGGGTAGGGGAGACCCAGTACTTC.

The chain has TRBV2 and TRBJ1-3; D gene uncertain. This CDR3 spans 12 amino acids. The V and J ends lost 2 bases and 7 bases respectively, with 6 bases between them. Germline V gene lookup returns CDR1 SNHLY and CDR2 FYNNEI. The CDR3: CASSEWANTIYF. The CDR3 nucleotides are TGTGCCAGCAGTGAATGGGCCAACACCATATATTTT.